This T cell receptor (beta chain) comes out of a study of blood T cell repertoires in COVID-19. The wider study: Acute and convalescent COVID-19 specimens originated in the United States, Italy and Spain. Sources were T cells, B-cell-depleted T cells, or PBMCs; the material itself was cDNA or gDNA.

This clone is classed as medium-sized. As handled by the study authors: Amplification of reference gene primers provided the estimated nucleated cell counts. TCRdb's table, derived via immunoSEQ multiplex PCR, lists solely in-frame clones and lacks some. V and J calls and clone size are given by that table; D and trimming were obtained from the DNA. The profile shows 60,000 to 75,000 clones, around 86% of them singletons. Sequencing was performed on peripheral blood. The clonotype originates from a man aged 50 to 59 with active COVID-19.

Here the CDR3 reads CASSDRDPYNSPLHF. The CDR3 coding sequence is TGTGCCAGCAGTGACAGGGATCCGTATAATTCACCCCTCCACTTT. The rearrangement joins TRBV27 to TRBJ1-6; 7 positions match TRBD1. Trimming removed 5 bases from V and 4 bases from J; junction bases left unmatched: 5. CDR3 length: 15 residues. Germline CDR1 reads MNHEY; CDR2 reads SMNVEV (reference sequence).